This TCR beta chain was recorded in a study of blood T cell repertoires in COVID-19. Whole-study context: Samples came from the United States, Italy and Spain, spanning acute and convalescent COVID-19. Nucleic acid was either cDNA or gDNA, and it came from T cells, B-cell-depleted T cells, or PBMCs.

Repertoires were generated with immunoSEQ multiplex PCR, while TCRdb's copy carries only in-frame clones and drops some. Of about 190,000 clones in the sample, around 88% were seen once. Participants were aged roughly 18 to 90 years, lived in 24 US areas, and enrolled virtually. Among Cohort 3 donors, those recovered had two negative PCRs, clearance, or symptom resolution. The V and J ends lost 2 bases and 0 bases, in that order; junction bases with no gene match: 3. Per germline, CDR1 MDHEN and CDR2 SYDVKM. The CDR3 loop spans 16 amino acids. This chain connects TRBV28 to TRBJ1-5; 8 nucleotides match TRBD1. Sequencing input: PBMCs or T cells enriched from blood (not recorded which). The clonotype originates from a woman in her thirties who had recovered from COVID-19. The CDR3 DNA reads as TGTGCCAGCAGTTTAGGCAGGGGGCCTAGCAATCAGCCCCAGCATTTT. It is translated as CASSLGRGPSNQPQHF.